This T cell receptor (beta chain) was sequenced in a study of CD8+ T cells in alopecia areata. Study-wide background: In an open-label trial, patients got 5 to 10 mg tofacitinib twice daily. Study findings and constraints: Tofacitinib significantly lowered scalp clonality and expanded CD8+ clones among the top 100. Under tofacitinib, numerous expanded lesional clonotypes remained detectable in scalp and blood.

Treatment meaning: oral pan-JAK inhibitor, 5-10 mg twice daily. Peripheral blood, together with lesional scalp punch biopsies, was collected from alopecia areata patients. Only a few counts were recorded for this clone. The target antigen is unknown. V lost 0 bases, J lost 8 bases, and 3 bases stayed unmatched. The V gene's germline CDR1 is SGHRS and CDR2 YFSETQ. The CDR3 is made up of 14 amino acids. As the sequencing template, cDNA was produced by extracting RNA and reverse transcribing it. This table comes from immunoSEQ multiplex PCR, and its TCRdb copy is limited to in-frame clones, with some not included. The sample yields 150,000 to 200,000 clones, 51% seen once.

The chain links TRBV5-1 to TRBJ1-2, with 11 bases lining up with TRBD1. The receptor comes from a human donor with alopecia areata. The specimen comprised CD8+ T cells sorted from blood, sampled at roughly week 52, from a patient treated with tofacitinib. This CDR3 is CASSLAGTGGGYTF. In DNA form, the CDR3 reads TGCGCCAGCAGCTTGGCCGGGACAGGGGGAGGCTACACCTTC.